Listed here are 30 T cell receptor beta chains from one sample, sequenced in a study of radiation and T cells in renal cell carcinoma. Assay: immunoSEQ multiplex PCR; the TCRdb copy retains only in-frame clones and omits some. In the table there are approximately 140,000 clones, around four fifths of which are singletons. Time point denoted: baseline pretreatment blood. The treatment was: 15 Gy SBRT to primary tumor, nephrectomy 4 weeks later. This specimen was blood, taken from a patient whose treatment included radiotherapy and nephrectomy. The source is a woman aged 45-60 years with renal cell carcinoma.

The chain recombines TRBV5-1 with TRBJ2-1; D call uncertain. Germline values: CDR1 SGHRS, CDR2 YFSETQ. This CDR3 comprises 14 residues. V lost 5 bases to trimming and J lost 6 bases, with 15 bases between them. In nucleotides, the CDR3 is TGCGCCAGCAGACGGTCAGGCTCTCGCAATGAGCAGTTCTTC. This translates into CASRRSGSRNEQFF.

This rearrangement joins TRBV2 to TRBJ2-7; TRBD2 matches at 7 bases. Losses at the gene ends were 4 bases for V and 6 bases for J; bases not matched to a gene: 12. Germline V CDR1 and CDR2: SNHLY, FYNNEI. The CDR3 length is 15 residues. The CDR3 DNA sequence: TGTGCCAGCAGTGTTGATCGGGCGGGAGATACCGAGCAGTACTTC. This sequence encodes CASSVDRAGDTEQYF.

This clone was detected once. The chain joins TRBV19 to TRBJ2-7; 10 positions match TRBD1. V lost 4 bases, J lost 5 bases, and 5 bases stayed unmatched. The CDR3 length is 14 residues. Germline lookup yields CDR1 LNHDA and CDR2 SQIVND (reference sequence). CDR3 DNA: TGTGCCAGTAGTACTGGACAGGGGGAAAACGAGCAGTACTTC. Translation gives CASSTGQGENEQYF.

Here the CDR3 DNA reads TGCGCCAGCCGAGGGGGACAGGGCGTTCGCTTTGAGACCCAGTACTTC. Amino acid sequence: CASRGGQGVRFETQYF. The V and J genes are TRBV5-1 and TRBJ2-5; TRBD1 matches at 9 bases. CDR1 and CDR2 (germline): SGHRS, YFSETQ. The trim removed 7 bases at V and 5 bases at J, leaving 15 bases unmatched. This CDR3 is 16 amino acids long.

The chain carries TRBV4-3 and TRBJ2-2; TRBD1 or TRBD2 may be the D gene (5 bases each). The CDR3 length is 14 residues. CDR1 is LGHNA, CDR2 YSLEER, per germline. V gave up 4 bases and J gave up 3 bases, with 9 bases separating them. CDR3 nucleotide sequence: TGCGCCAGCAGCCCGGGACCATACACCGGGGAGCTGTTTTTT. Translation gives CASSPGPYTGELFF.

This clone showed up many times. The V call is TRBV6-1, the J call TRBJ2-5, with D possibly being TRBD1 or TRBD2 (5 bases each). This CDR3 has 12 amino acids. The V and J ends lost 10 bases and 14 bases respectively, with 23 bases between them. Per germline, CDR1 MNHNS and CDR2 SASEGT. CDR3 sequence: CATQGRWVDLYF. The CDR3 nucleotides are TGTGCCACGCAGGGACGTTGGGTAGATTTATACTTC.

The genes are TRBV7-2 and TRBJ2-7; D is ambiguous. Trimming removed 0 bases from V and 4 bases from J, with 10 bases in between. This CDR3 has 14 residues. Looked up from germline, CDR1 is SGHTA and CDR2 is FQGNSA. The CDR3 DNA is TGTGCCAGCAGCTTAGCGAACAGAATTTACGAGCAGTACTTC. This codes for CASSLANRIYEQYF.

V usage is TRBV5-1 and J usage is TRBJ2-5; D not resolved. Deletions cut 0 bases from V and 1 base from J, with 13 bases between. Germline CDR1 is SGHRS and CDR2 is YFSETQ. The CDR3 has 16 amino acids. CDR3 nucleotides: TGCGCCAGCAGCTTGGCCGGTAGGACCACCCAAGAGACCCAGTACTTC. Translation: CASSLAGRTTQETQYF.

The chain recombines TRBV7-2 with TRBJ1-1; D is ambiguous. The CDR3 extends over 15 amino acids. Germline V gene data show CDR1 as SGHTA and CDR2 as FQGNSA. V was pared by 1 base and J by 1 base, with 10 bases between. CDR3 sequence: CASSLGDSPNTEAFF. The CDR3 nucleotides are TGTGCCAGCAGCTTAGGGGATTCGCCGAACACTGAAGCTTTCTTT.

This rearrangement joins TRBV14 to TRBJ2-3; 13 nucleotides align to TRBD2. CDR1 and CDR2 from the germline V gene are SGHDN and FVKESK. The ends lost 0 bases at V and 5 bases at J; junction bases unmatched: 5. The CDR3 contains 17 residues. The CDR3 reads CASSQDPLAGGKDTQYF. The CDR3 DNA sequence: TGTGCCAGCAGCCAAGATCCACTAGCGGGAGGGAAAGATACGCAGTATTTT.

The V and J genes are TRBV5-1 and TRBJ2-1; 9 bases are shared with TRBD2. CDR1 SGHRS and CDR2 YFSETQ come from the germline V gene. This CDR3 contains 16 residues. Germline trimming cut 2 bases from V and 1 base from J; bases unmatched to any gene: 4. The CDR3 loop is CASSFGSGRSYNEQFF. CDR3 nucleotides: TGCGCCAGCAGCTTCGGTAGCGGGAGATCCTACAATGAGCAGTTCTTC.

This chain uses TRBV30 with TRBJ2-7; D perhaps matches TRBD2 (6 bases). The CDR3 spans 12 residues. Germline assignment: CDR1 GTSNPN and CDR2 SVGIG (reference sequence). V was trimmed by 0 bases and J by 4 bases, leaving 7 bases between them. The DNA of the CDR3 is TGTGCCTGGAGTGTCAGCGGGTACGAGCAGTACTTC. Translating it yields CAWSVSGYEQYF.

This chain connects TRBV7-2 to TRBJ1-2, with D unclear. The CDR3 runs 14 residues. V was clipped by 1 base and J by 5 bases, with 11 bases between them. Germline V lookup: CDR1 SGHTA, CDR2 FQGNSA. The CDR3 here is CASSLVLDSYGYTF. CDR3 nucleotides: TGTGCCAGCAGCTTAGTTCTGGATTCGTATGGCTACACCTTC.

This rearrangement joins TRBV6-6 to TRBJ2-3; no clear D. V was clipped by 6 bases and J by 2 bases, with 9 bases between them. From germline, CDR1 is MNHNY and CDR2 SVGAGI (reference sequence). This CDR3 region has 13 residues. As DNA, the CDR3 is TGTGCCAGCAGCCGCGGTCCCACAGATACGCAGTATTTT. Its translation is CASSRGPTDTQYF.

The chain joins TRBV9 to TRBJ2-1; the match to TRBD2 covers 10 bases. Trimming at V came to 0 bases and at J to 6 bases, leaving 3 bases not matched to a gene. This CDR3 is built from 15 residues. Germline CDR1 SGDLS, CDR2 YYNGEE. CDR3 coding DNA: TGTGCCAGCAGCGTAGTTACTAGCGGGATCAATGAGCAGTTCTTC. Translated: CASSVVTSGINEQFF.

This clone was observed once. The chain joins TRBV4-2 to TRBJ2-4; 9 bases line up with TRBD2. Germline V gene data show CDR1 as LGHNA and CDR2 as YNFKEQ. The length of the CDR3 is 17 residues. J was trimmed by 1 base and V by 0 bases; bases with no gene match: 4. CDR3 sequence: CASSQDFSGSAKNIQYF. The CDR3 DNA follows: TGTGCCAGCAGCCAAGATTTTAGCGGGAGCGCCAAAAACATTCAGTACTTC.

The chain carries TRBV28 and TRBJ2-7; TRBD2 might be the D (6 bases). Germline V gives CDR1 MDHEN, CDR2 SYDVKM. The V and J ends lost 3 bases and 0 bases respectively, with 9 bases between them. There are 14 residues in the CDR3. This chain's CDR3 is CASSFGGASYEQYF. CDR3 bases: TGTGCCAGCAGTTTTGGAGGGGCCTCCTACGAGCAGTACTTC.

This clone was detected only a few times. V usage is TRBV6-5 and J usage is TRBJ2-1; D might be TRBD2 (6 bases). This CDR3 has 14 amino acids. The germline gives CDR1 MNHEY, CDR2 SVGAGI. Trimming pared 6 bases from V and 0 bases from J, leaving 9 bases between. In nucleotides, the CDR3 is TGTGCCAGCAGGGCGGGGAGCTCCTACAATGAGCAGTTCTTC. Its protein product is CASRAGSSYNEQFF.

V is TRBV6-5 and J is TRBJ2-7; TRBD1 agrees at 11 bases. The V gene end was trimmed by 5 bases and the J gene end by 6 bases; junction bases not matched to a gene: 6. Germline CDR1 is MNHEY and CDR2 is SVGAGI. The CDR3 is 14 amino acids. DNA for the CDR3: TGTGCCAGCAGTCCCCCCGGGACAGGGGGCGAGCAGTACTTC. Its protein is CASSPPGTGGEQYF.

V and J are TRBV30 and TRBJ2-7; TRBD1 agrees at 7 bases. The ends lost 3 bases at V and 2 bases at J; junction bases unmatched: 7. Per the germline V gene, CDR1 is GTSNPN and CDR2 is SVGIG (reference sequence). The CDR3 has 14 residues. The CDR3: CAWRMTGSAYEQYF. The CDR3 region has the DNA TGTGCCTGGAGGATGACAGGGAGCGCCTACGAGCAGTACTTC.

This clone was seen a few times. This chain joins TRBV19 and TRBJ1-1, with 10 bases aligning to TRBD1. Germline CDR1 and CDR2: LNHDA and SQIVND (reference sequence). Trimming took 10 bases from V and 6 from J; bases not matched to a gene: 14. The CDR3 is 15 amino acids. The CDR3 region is CATFTPGQGKSEAFF. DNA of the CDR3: TGTGCCACCTTTACCCCGGGACAGGGGAAGTCTGAAGCTTTCTTT.

CDR3 DNA: TGCGCCAGCAGCCCGTGGGGGTACGAGCAGTACTTC. Protein product: CASSPWGYEQYF. J is TRBJ2-7 and V is TRBV5-1, with D perhaps matching TRBD1 or TRBD2 (5 bases each). The germline gives CDR1 SGHRS, CDR2 YFSETQ. The CDR3 loop spans 12 amino acids. The V and J ends lost 4 bases and 4 bases respectively, with 9 bases between them.

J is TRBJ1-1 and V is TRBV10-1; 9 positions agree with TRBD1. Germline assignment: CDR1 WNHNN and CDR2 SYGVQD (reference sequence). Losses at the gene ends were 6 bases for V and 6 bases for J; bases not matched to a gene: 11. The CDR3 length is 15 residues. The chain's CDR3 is CASSFIGTGFSEAFF. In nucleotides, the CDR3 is TGCGCCAGCAGCTTTATCGGGACAGGGTTCTCTGAAGCTTTCTTT.

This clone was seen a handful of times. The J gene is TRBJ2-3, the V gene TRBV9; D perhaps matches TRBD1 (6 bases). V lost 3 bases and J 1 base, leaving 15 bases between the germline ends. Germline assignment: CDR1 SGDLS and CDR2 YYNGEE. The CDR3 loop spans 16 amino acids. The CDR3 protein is CASSASGVGGTDTQYF. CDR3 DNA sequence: TGTGCCAGCAGCGCATCAGGGGTGGGGGGCACAGATACGCAGTATTTT.

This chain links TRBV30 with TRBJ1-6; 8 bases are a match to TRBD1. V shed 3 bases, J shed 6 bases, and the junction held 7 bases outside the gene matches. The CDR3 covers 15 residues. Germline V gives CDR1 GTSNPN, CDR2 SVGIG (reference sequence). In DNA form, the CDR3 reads TGTGCCTGGAGAGGGGACAGGAGATTTAATTCACCCCTCCACTTT. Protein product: CAWRGDRRFNSPLHF.

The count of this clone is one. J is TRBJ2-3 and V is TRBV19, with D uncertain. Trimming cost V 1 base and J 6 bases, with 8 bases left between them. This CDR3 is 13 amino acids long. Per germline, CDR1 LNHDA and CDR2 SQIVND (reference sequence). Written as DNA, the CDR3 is TGTGCCAGTAGTATAGCCATCTTCGATACGCAGTATTTT. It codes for CASSIAIFDTQYF.

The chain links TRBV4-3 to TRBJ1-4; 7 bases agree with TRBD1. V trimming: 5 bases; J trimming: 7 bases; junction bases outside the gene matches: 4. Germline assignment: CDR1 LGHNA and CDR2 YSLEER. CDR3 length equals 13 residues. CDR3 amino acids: CASSSDRAEKLFF. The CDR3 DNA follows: TGCGCCAGCAGCTCCGACAGGGCTGAAAAACTGTTTTTT.

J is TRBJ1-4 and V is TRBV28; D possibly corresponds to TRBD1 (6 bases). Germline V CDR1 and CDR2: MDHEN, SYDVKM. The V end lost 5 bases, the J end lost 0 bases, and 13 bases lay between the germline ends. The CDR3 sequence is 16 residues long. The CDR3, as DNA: TGTGCCAGCAGTACCCAACAGGGCACAACTAATGAAAAACTGTTTTTT. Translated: CASSTQQGTTNEKLFF. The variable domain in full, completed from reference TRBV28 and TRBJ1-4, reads DVKVTQSSRYLVKRTGEKVFLECVQDMDHENMFWYRQDPGLGLRLIYFSYDVKMKEKGDIPEGYSVSREKKERFSLILESASTNQTSMYLCASSTQQGTTNEKLFFGSGTQLSVL.

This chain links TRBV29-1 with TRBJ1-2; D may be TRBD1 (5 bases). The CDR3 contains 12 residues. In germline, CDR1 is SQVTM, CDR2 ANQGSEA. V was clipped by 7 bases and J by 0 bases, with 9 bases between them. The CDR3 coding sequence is TGCAGCGGGGGCGATTCTAACTATGGCTACACCTTC. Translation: CSGGDSNYGYTF. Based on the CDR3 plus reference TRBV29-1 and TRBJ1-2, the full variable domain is SAVISQKPSRDICQRGTSLTIQCQVDSQVTMMFWYRQQPGQSLTLIATANQGSEATYESGFVIDKFPISRPNLTFSTLTVSNMSPEDSSIYLCSGGDSNYGYTFGSGTRLTVV.

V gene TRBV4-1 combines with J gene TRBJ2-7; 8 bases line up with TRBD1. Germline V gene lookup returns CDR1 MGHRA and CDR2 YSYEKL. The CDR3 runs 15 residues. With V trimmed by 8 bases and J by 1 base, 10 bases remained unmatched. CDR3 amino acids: CASRTLNRGSYEQYF. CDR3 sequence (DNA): TGCGCCAGCCGAACTTTGAACAGGGGGTCCTACGAGCAGTACTTC.